The 23 T cell receptor beta chains below all came from one sample that was sequenced in a study of control samples from healthy donors and cancer patients. Clones were sequenced by immunoSEQ multiplex PCR, and TCRdb holds only the in-frame ones, with some missing. This table holds 150,000 to 200,000 clones, roughly 93% found once. Sequenced input: blood. The receptor set was obtained from a man aged 18 to 35 in good health.

This clone was seen a single time. The V gene is TRBV3-1 (or the pseudogene TRBV3-2), the J gene TRBJ2-7; 12 nucleotides line up with TRBD1. Germline V CDR1 and CDR2: LGHDT, YNNKEL (reference sequence). V trimming: 5 bases; J trimming: 6 bases; junction bases outside the gene matches: 8. CDR3 length: 15 residues. The CDR3: CASSLGDRGRFEQYF. In DNA form, the CDR3 reads TGTGCCAGCAGCTTAGGGGACAGGGGGCGTTTCGAGCAGTACTTC.

The V and J genes are TRBV24-1 and TRBJ1-1; unclear D gene. The CDR3 contains 14 residues. V lost 9 bases to trimming and J lost 1 base, with 14 bases between them. Germline V lookup: CDR1 KGHDR, CDR2 SFDVKD. The CDR3, as DNA: TGTGCCACCCGATCTACAGATGAGAACACTGAAGCTTTCTTT. The encoded protein is CATRSTDENTEAFF.

V is TRBV24-1 and J is TRBJ1-3; D gene unclear. Trimming removed 5 bases at V and 4 bases at J, with 8 bases between. This CDR3 is 13 amino acids long. Germline V gene sequence: CDR1 KGHDR, CDR2 SFDVKD. CDR3 DNA sequence: TGTGCCACCAGTGGGGCAGCCGGAAACACCATATATTTT. This gives the protein CATSGAAGNTIYF.

The chain links TRBV9 to TRBJ2-5; TRBD2 is a possible D gene (6 bases). Germline-derived CDR1 and CDR2 are SGDLS and YYNGEE. The V gene lost 3 bases and the J gene lost 5 bases, with 14 bases spanning the gap. The CDR3 length is 14 residues. CDR3 residues: CASSATSFWETQYF. Written as DNA, the CDR3 is TGTGCCAGCAGCGCAACTAGCTTCTGGGAGACCCAGTACTTC.

The chain carries TRBV6-2 or TRBV6-3 and TRBJ2-3; 14 bases map to TRBD2. V lost 5 bases and J lost 2; bases outside the gene matches: 3. The CDR3 sequence is 16 residues long. Germline CDR1 and CDR2: MNHEY and SVGEGT. The CDR3 nucleotides are TGTGCCAGCAGTGGACTAGCGGGGGGTTACACAGATACGCAGTATTTT. Its protein is CASSGLAGGYTDTQYF.

CDR3: CASSQGDRGVTGNTIYF. CDR3 in DNA: TGTGCCAGCAGCCAGGGAGACAGGGGGGTGACTGGAAACACCATATATTTT. This chain links TRBV3-1 (or the pseudogene TRBV3-2) with TRBJ1-3; 9 bases are a match to TRBD1. V was clipped by 3 bases and J by 2 bases; unmatched bases: 8. Germline V gene lookup returns CDR1 LGHDT and CDR2 YNNKEL (reference sequence). This CDR3 has 17 amino acids.

The gene calls are TRBV24-1 and TRBJ2-7, with D uncertain. V lost 0 bases and J 4 bases, leaving 12 bases between the germline ends. Germline V gives CDR1 KGHDR, CDR2 SFDVKD. This CDR3 has 15 residues. As DNA, the CDR3 is TGTGCCACCAGTGATTTGGTTGCCGGTGGATACGAGCAGTACTTC. The encoded protein is CATSDLVAGGYEQYF.

The chain joins TRBV19 to TRBJ1-2, with D hard to call. The CDR3 loop spans 12 amino acids. Germline CDR1 and CDR2: LNHDA and SQIVND (reference sequence). Trimming removed 5 bases from V and 2 bases from J, with 6 bases in between. The chain's CDR3 is CASSGRNYGYTF. CDR3 nucleotide sequence: TGTGCCAGTAGTGGCAGGAACTATGGCTACACCTTC.

V and J are TRBV6-5 and TRBJ1-1, with D maybe TRBD1 (6 bases). Germline lookup yields CDR1 MNHEY and CDR2 SVGAGI. V was clipped by 5 bases and J by 1 base, with 11 bases between them. The CDR3 contains 14 residues. CDR3: CASSPGHSNTEAFF. As DNA, the CDR3 is TGTGCCAGCAGTCCGGGACACTCGAACACTGAAGCTTTCTTT.

This chain uses TRBV20-1 with TRBJ2-1; TRBD2 is a possible D gene (5 bases). The CDR3 consists of 11 residues. CDR1 and CDR2 (germline): DFQATT, SNEGSKA (reference sequence). V was trimmed by 6 bases and J by 7 bases, leaving 10 bases between them. The CDR3: CSAPGLNEQFF. The DNA for the CDR3 is TGCAGTGCCCCTGGACTTAATGAGCAGTTCTTC.

The chain couples TRBV5-4 to TRBJ2-3; no firm D call. This CDR3 region has 16 residues. Trimming removed 2 bases at V and 0 bases at J, with 13 bases between. Looked up from germline, CDR1 is SGHNT and CDR2 is YYREEE (reference sequence). The CDR3 bases are TGTGCCAGCAGCTTCCCCCAGACCGCTAGCACAGATACGCAGTATTTT. Residues: CASSFPQTASTDTQYF.

This chain joins TRBV4-1 and TRBJ1-5; 9 positions agree with TRBD1. Germline assignment: CDR1 MGHRA and CDR2 YSYEKL. The CDR3 totals 15 residues. J was trimmed by 2 bases and V by 5 bases; bases with no gene match: 4. This CDR3 reads CASSTWTGGNQPQHF. In DNA, the CDR3 is TGCGCCAGCAGCACCTGGACAGGGGGCAATCAGCCCCAGCATTTT.

The CDR3 coding sequence is TGTGCCAGCAGTGCCATCCACCCCTACGAGCAGTACTTC. This encodes CASSAIHPYEQYF. The J gene is TRBJ2-7, the V gene TRBV2, with unresolved D. This CDR3 comprises 13 residues. V was clipped by 4 bases and J by 2 bases, with 9 bases between them. Germline V gene data show CDR1 as SNHLY and CDR2 as FYNNEI.

The chain is built from TRBV12-3 or TRBV12-4 and TRBJ1-6; D is perhaps TRBD1 (5 bases). Trimming took 3 bases from V and 13 from J, leaving 10 bases between them. The CDR3 is 12 residues long. The CDR3: CASSLGGGPLHF. Written as DNA, the CDR3 is TGTGCCAGCAGTTTGGGGGGGGGTCCCCTCCACTTT.

This clone has more than one count but fewer than ten. The CDR3 DNA is TGTGCCATCAGTGAGTCGACCTTCCTAGGACAGGGGAGGACTGAAGCTTTCTTT. The encoded protein is CAISESTFLGQGRTEAFF. The chain uses TRBV10-3 and TRBJ1-1, with TRBD1 identical over 9 bases. This CDR3 contains 18 residues. Germline trimming cut 0 bases from V and 5 bases from J; bases unmatched to any gene: 13. Germline-derived CDR1 and CDR2 are ENHRY and SYGVKD.

This chain links TRBV7-2 with TRBJ1-3, with 9 positions matching TRBD1. Trimming at V came to 5 bases and at J to 2 bases, leaving 4 bases not matched to a gene. The CDR3 consists of 15 residues. Germline V gene lookup returns CDR1 SGHTA and CDR2 FQGNSA. CDR3 DNA: TGTGCCAGCAGCGCCGACAGGGGGACTGGAAACACCATATATTTT. Amino acids: CASSADRGTGNTIYF.

This clone appeared a single time. J is TRBJ2-3 and V is TRBV4-1, with D perhaps matching TRBD1 (6 bases). This CDR3 is 14 amino acids long. Germline assignment: CDR1 MGHRA and CDR2 YSYEKL. V was pared by 0 bases and J by 6 bases, with 10 bases between. The CDR3 DNA is TGCGCCAGCAGCCAAGAGATTCAGGGGGATACGCAGTATTTT. It encodes CASSQEIQGDTQYF.

The chain uses TRBV19 and TRBJ1-2; weak D call: TRBD1 (6 bases). The CDR3 consists of 18 residues. The ends were cut back, 2 bases at V and 1 base at J, with 20 bases in the middle. CDR1 and CDR2 from the germline V gene are LNHDA and SQIVND (reference sequence). Written as DNA, the CDR3 is TGTGCCAGTAGTATACCGGGGGCCACCTGGGAACTTAACTATGGCTACACCTTC. Translated: CASSIPGATWELNYGYTF.

This rearrangement joins TRBV25-1 to TRBJ1-4; TRBD1 agrees at 11 bases. Per germline, CDR1 MGHDK and CDR2 SYGVNS. V lost 8 bases and J lost 6; bases outside the gene matches: 5. The CDR3 has 14 residues. Written as DNA, the CDR3 is TGTGCCAGCCTCGGGACAGGGGGAGATGAAAAACTGTTTTTT. It codes for CASLGTGGDEKLFF. Variable domain in full (rest from reference TRBV25-1 and TRBJ1-4): EADIYQTPRYLVIGTGKKITLECSQTMGHDKMYWYQQDPGMELHLIHYSYGVNSTEKGDLSSESTVSRIRTEHFPLTLESARPSHTSQYLCASLGTGGDEKLFFGSGTQLSVL.

The CDR3: CASSDRTADELGNTIYF. DNA of the CDR3: TGTGCCAGCAGTGATCGAACGGCTGACGAGCTCGGAAACACCATATATTTT. This chain uses TRBV25-1 with TRBJ1-3; D is unresolved. The CDR3 consists of 17 residues. V lost 3 bases to trimming and J lost 4 bases, with 19 bases between them. The germline V gene has CDR1 MGHDK and CDR2 SYGVNS.

This clone was recorded once. J is TRBJ2-3 and V is TRBV5-1; 9 bases map to TRBD2. This CDR3 has 16 residues. Trimming took 1 base from V and 5 from J; bases not matched to a gene: 8. Germline loops: CDR1 SGHRS, CDR2 YFSETQ. The CDR3 DNA is TGCGCCAGCAGCTTGTTGAGCGGGGGGCGTGGAGATACGCAGTATTTT. This translates into CASSLLSGGRGDTQYF. Supplemented by reference TRBV5-1 and TRBJ2-3, the full variable domain reads KAGVTQTPRYLIKTRGQQVTLSCSPISGHRSVSWYQQTPGQGLQFLFEYFSETQRNKGNFPGRFSGRQFSNSRSEMNVSTLELGDSALYLCASSLLSGGRGDTQYFGPGTRLTVL.

The chain couples TRBV5-1 to TRBJ2-2; perhaps D is TRBD1 or TRBD2 (6 bases each). V lost 5 bases to trimming and J lost 7 bases, with 21 bases between them. CDR1 is SGHRS and CDR2 is YFSETQ in the germline V gene. The CDR3 is 16 amino acids. CDR3 sequence (DNA): TGCGCCAGCAGACCGGTCGGGGGCCCATACGGCGGGGAGCTGTTTTTT. Translation: CASRPVGGPYGGELFF.

CDR3 bases: TGTGCCAGCAGTGAACAACTCCGAACGGGACAGGGGACCACTAACTATGGCTACACCTTC. Translated, it gives CASSEQLRTGQGTTNYGYTF. The genes are TRBV6-1 and TRBJ1-2; 10 nucleotides agree with TRBD1. V trimming: 2 bases; J trimming: 0 bases; junction bases outside the gene matches: 15. Germline-derived CDR1 and CDR2 are MNHNS and SASEGT. The CDR3 has 20 amino acids.